This TCR beta chain was sequenced for a study of T-cell reconstitution after alpha-beta-depleted transplantation in children (dated by TCRdb to between 2015 and 2016). About the investigation overall: T-cell immune reconstitution after TCRalphabeta/CD19-depleted allogeneic hematopoietic cell transplantation in children was quantitatively tracked in the study by means of TCR repertoire profiling.

Note on this clonotype: This clone's antigen is unknown. A much larger clone is a single base away; this may be a read error.

CDR1 and CDR2 (MNHNS, SASEGT) derive from the germline V gene. Including cysteine and phenylalanine, the CDR3 has 16 amino acids. Solely the CDR3 DNA is kept, with 48 bases framed from the first base. The library came from PCR. The data were produced on an Illumina HiSeq 2500. TCR library preparation used molecular barcoding, with unique molecular identifiers applied to normalize quantification of the TCRbeta repertoire. TCRdb trimmed the raw reads at Q25, called clones with MiXCR and kept productive beta chains. Records with the same CDR3 protein are collapsed into one entry carrying the most frequent genes and DNA. This sample is represented by about 24,000 distinct CDR3 sequences; about a tenth of them were singletons. The ten biggest clones cover roughly 25% of the sample.

This receptor chain uses TRBV6-1 and TRBJ2-1, with 7 bases aligning to TRBD2. The source of this sequence is a human donor who donated a stem cell graft to a child with chronic granulomatous disease. Sequenced here: PBMCs from the stem cell graft donor, sampled from the stem cell graft. The CDR3 here reads CASAVISGDGYNVQFF. The DNA sequence follows: TGTGCCAGCGCCGTAATCAGCGGGGACGGTTACAATGTGCAGTTCTTC.